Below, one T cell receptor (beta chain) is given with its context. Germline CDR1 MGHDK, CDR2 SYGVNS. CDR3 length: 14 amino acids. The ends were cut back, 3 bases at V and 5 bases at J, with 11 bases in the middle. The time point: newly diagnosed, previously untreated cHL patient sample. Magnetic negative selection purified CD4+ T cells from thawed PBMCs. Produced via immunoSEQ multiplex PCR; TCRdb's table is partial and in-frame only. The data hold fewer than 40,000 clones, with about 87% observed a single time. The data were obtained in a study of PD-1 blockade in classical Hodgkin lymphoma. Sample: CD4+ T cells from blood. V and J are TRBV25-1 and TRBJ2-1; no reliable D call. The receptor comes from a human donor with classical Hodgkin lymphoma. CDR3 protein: CASSDGWLHNEQFF. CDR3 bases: TGTGCCAGCAGTGACGGTTGGCTTCACAATGAGCAGTTCTTC.